Listed here are 13 T cell receptor beta chains from one sample, sequenced in a study of regulatory T cells in long-lasting Graves disease. Time point denoted: persistent/refractory GD, antithyroid drugs over 5 years with positive TRAb. From PBMCs, RNA was extracted and then used to make the TCR library. Arm-PCR of CDR3 regions and iRepertoire HTBI primers were the basis on which TCR beta libraries were built. TCRdb analysed the multiplex PCR reads with MiXCR anew, one entry per CDR3 protein. This sample has roughly 500,000 distinct CDR3 sequences, with less than 25% found just once. The source was peripheral blood mononuclear cells (PBMCs), collected when the disease was refractory, from a patient treated with antithyroid drugs. The receptor source for this set is a female donor with Graves disease.

The chain combines TRBV15 with TRBJ1-1, with a weak D call TRBD1 (5 bases). Trimming stripped 8 bases from V and 4 bases from J, with 11 bases between. This CDR3 region has 12 residues. Per the germline V gene, CDR1 is LNHNV and CDR2 is YYDKDF (reference sequence). CDR3 amino acids: CATEGTATEAFF. The CDR3 DNA reads TGTGCCACCGAAGGGACGGCCACTGAAGCTTTCTTT.

Comments on this clonotype: A much bigger clone sits one base away, suggesting this may be a read error. The genes are TRBV15 and TRBJ2-5; D not resolved. Germline V lookup: CDR1 LNHNV, CDR2 YYDKDF (reference sequence). This CDR3 region has 13 residues. The CDR3 DNA sequence: TGTGTCACCAGCAGATCGTCACAAGAGACCCAGTACTTC. It encodes CVTSRSSQETQYF. The complete variable domain, with remaining parts taken from reference TRBV15 and TRBJ2-5, reads DAMVIQNPRYQVTQFGKPVTLSCSQTLNHNVMYWYQQKSSQAPKLLFHYYDKDFNNEADTPDNFQSRRPNTSFCFLDIRSPGLGDTAMYLCVTSRSSQETQYFGPGTRLLVL.

The rearrangement links TRBV12-3 or TRBV12-4 to TRBJ2-7; D is undetermined. Trimming shortened V by 1 base and J by 3 bases, and 7 bases separated the two germline ends. The CDR3 consists of 13 residues. The CDR3, as DNA: TGTGCCAGCAGTTTAGGTCCCTACTACGAGCAGTACTTC. Translated: CASSLGPYYEQYF.

There are a few counts of this clonotype. This chain joins TRBV9 and TRBJ2-2, with a possible D match to TRBD1 (5 bases). Germline CDR1 SGDLS, CDR2 YYNGEE. CDR3 length: 15 amino acids. The V end lost 3 bases, the J end lost 0 bases, and 9 bases lay between the germline ends. CDR3 bases: TGTGCCAGCAGCGCCAGGGCGGCGAACACCGGGGAGCTGTTTTTT. Translation gives CASSARAANTGELFF. The variable domain in full, completed from reference TRBV9 and TRBJ2-2, reads DSGVTQTPKHLITATGQRVTLRCSPRSGDLSVYWYQQSLDQGLQFLIQYYNGEERAKGNILERFSAQQFPDLHSELNLSSLELGDSALYFCASSARAANTGELFFGEGSRLTVL.

The chain carries TRBV24-1 and TRBJ2-3; D is possibly TRBD2 (5 bases). With 5 bases removed from V and 8 bases from J, the gap between germline ends came to 22 bases. The CDR3 has 16 amino acids. Per the germline V gene, CDR1 is KGHDR and CDR2 is SFDVKD. The CDR3 protein is CATSALAGEPKPTQYF. In DNA form, the CDR3 reads TGTGCCACCAGTGCCCTTGCGGGTGAACCTAAGCCTACGCAGTATTTT.

This clonotype was seen many times. The chain uses TRBV19 and TRBJ2-7; the D gene is possibly TRBD2 (5 bases). V shed 4 bases and J shed 1 base, with 11 bases lying between them. Germline V gene sequence: CDR1 LNHDA, CDR2 SQIVND (reference sequence). The CDR3 spans 14 residues. The CDR3 DNA sequence: TGTGCCAGTAGTACACCGGGATCGTCCTACGAGCAGTACTTC. Its protein is CASSTPGSSYEQYF.

This clonotype has ten or more counts. This chain connects TRBV7-9 to TRBJ2-5; 7 bases match TRBD2. After removal of 5 bases from V and 2 bases from J, the junction contained 2 bases not matched to a gene. The CDR3 has 13 amino acids. Germline V gene lookup returns CDR1 SEHNR and CDR2 FQNEAQ (reference sequence). CDR3 amino acids: CASSRLAQETQYF. CDR3 nucleotide sequence: TGTGCCAGCAGCCGACTAGCTCAAGAGACCCAGTACTTC.

A few counts support this clonotype. The chain uses TRBV28 and TRBJ2-3, with D uncertain. V was trimmed by 8 bases and J by 2 bases, leaving 14 bases between them. The CDR3 extends over 14 amino acids. Per germline, CDR1 MDHEN and CDR2 SYDVKM. CDR3 in DNA: TGTGCCAGCGCAACCTGGCAGATCACAGATACGCAGTATTTT. Amino acid sequence: CASATWQITDTQYF. The full variable domain, in which reference TRBV28 and TRBJ2-3 provide the parts outside the CDR3, is DVKVTQSSRYLVKRTGEKVFLECVQDMDHENMFWYRQDPGLGLRLIYFSYDVKMKEKGDIPEGYSVSREKKERFSLILESASTNQTSMYLCASATWQITDTQYFGPGTRLTVL.

Only a few counts were recorded for this clonotype. A junction boundary mismatches the germline segment, possibly from a read error. The rearrangement uses TRBV6-5 and TRBJ1-5; 7 bases map to TRBD1. The germline V gene encodes CDR1 MNHEY and CDR2 SVGAGI. The CDR3 is 17 residues long. The CDR3 here is CAISSSTGSDSNQPQHF. CDR3 DNA: TGTGCCATCAGTTCCTCGACAGGGTCAGATAGCAATCAGCCCCAGCATTTT.

The chain links TRBV6-2 or TRBV6-3 to TRBJ1-6; possible D gene TRBD1, 6 bases. CDR1 is MNHEY and CDR2 is SVGEGT in the germline V gene. The CDR3 is 13 residues long. Trimming left V 6 bases short and J 13 bases short, with 16 bases between. CDR3 sequence reads: CASRVGALGPLHF. In nucleotides, the CDR3 is TGTGCCAGCAGAGTGGGGGCCTTGGGTCCCCTCCACTTT.

The chain couples TRBV5-6 to TRBJ2-7; TRBD2 might be the D (6 bases). The germline CDR1 and CDR2 sequences are SGHDT and YYEEEE. With 0 bases removed from V and 5 bases from J, the gap between germline ends came to 9 bases. The CDR3 is made up of 13 amino acids. As DNA, the CDR3 is TGTGCCAGCAGCTTGGGAGGGAGGCACGAGCAGTACTTC. This gives the protein CASSLGGRHEQYF.

This clonotype was observed a few times. CDR3 loop: CASSPFWQGAKSGYTF. In nucleotides, the CDR3 is TGTGCCAGCAGCCCATTTTGGCAGGGGGCGAAGTCTGGCTACACCTTC. This sequence joins TRBV11-2 and TRBJ1-2; 8 nucleotides line up with TRBD1. Trimming cost V 5 bases and J 7 bases; bases outside gene matches: 15. The V gene's germline CDR1 is SGHAT and CDR2 FQNNGV. The CDR3 has 16 residues.

This clonotype was detected many times. The gene calls are TRBV7-9 and TRBJ2-7; D is ambiguous. The V and J ends lost 5 bases and 1 base respectively, with 15 bases between them. Germline CDR1 SEHNR, CDR2 FQNEAQ (reference sequence). The CDR3 is made up of 15 amino acids. The CDR3 spells CASSPPGRLSYEQYF. CDR3 sequence (DNA): TGTGCCAGCAGCCCTCCCGGTAGGCTTTCCTACGAGCAGTACTTC.